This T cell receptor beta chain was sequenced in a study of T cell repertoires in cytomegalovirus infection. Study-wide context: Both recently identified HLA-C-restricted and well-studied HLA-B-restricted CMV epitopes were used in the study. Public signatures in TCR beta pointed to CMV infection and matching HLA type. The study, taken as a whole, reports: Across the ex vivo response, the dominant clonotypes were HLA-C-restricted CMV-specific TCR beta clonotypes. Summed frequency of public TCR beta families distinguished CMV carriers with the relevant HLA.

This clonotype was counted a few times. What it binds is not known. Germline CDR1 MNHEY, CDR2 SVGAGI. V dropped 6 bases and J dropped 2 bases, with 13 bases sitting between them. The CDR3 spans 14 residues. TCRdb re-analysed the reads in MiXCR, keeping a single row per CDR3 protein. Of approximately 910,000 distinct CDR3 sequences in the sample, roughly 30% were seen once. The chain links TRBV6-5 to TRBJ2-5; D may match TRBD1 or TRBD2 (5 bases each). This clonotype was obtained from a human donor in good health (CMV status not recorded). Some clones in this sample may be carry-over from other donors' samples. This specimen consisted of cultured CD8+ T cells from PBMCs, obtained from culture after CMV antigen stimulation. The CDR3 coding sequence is TGTGCCAGCAGACTCGAGGGGATACAAGAGACCCAGTACTTC. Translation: CASRLEGIQETQYF.